The 19 T cell receptor beta chains presented below share a single source sample, sequenced in a study of T cell responses to AZD1222 COVID-19 vaccine. Assay: immunoSEQ multiplex PCR; the TCRdb copy retains only in-frame clones and omits some. The sample yields some 150,000 clones, about 93% seen once. Sequenced here: peripheral blood, sampled on day 0 of AZD1222 vaccination. Every receptor here comes from an adult in good health.

The chain has TRBV9 and TRBJ1-5; possibly TRBD1 for D (5 bases). The CDR3 is made up of 15 amino acids. The germline CDR1 and CDR2 sequences are SGDLS and YYNGEE. V was clipped by 0 bases and J by 6 bases, with 13 bases between them. Written as DNA, the CDR3 is TGTGCCAGCAGCGTAGGTGCAGGGATCGGTCAGCCCCAGCATTTT. Protein sequence: CASSVGAGIGQPQHF.

In its sample, this clone was seen once. This chain links TRBV5-5 with TRBJ1-1, with D uncertain. Per germline, CDR1 SGHKS and CDR2 YYEKEE (reference sequence). The V end lost 5 bases, the J end lost 0 bases, and 11 bases lay between the germline ends. The CDR3 loop spans 14 amino acids. The CDR3 DNA sequence: TGTGCCAGCAGTTTTGCTCCCCTGAACACTGAAGCTTTCTTT. It yields the protein CASSFAPLNTEAFF.

This clone showed up just a few times. The chain is built from TRBV4-2 and TRBJ2-2; D is perhaps TRBD2 (6 bases). Germline V gives CDR1 LGHNA, CDR2 YNFKEQ. The CDR3 spans 16 residues. Trimming left V 5 bases short and J 2 bases short, with 15 bases between. CDR3 DNA sequence: TGTGCCAGCAGCGGAGCCCGGGAGCCCAACACCGGGGAGCTGTTTTTT. The encoded protein is CASSGAREPNTGELFF.

The gene calls are TRBV12-5 and TRBJ1-1; D unresolved. The CDR3 loop spans 15 amino acids. The V and J ends lost 0 bases and 6 bases respectively, with 14 bases between them. Germline V gives CDR1 LGHNT, CDR2 FRNRAP. CDR3 DNA: TGTGCTAGTGGTTTGGTACCCTCAGGCCGACCTGAAGCTTTCTTT. This gives the protein CASGLVPSGRPEAFF.

The CDR3 loop reads CASSQSTGVSTNYGYTF. CDR3 bases: TGTGCCAGCAGCCAATCAACGGGGGTATCCACTAACTATGGCTACACCTTC. The chain recombines TRBV7-9 with TRBJ1-2; weak D call: TRBD1 (5 bases). CDR1 SEHNR and CDR2 FQNEAQ come from the germline V gene (reference sequence). The CDR3 is 17 amino acids. V was trimmed by 5 bases and J by 0 bases, leaving 19 bases between them.

V is TRBV2 and J is TRBJ1-5; 9 positions match TRBD1. The CDR3 covers 15 residues. V lost 4 bases and J lost 3; bases outside the gene matches: 4. Germline CDR1 SNHLY, CDR2 FYNNEI. CDR3 amino acids: CASSGGQGFNQPQHF. CDR3 DNA sequence: TGTGCCAGCAGTGGTGGACAGGGGTTCAATCAGCCCCAGCATTTT.

This chain links TRBV18 with TRBJ1-3, with no clear D. Germline CDR1 reads KGHSH; CDR2 reads LQKENI. V was trimmed by 4 bases and J by 0 bases, leaving 13 bases between them. The CDR3 extends over 16 amino acids. The CDR3 sequence: CASSQASPSSGNTIYF. The CDR3 DNA sequence: TGTGCCAGCTCACAGGCCAGCCCGAGCTCTGGAAACACCATATATTTT.

The chain has TRBV11-2 and TRBJ2-5; 7 nucleotides agree with TRBD2. V lost 1 base, J lost 8 bases, and 7 bases stayed unmatched. Germline V lookup: CDR1 SGHAT, CDR2 FQNNGV. CDR3 size: 14 residues. For the CDR3, the DNA is TGTGCCAGCAGCTTAGTAGGCGGGGGAAGTACCCAGTACTTC. Protein: CASSLVGGGSTQYF.

The count of this clone is one. The rearrangement uses TRBV7-6 and TRBJ1-1, with D maybe TRBD1 (5 bases). In germline, CDR1 is SGHVS, CDR2 FNYEAQ. V shed 1 base and J shed 0 bases, with 6 bases lying between them. The CDR3 is made up of 14 amino acids. CDR3 nucleotide sequence: TGTGCCAGCAGCTTAGTAGGGGTGAACACTGAAGCTTTCTTT. Its translation: CASSLVGVNTEAFF.

The table lists this clone with a few counts. The J gene is TRBJ2-1, the V gene TRBV10-2; the match to TRBD2 covers 10 bases. After removal of 3 bases from V and 0 bases from J, the junction contained 20 bases not matched to a gene. The germline gives CDR1 WSHSY, CDR2 SAAADI. The CDR3 sequence is 22 residues long. DNA of the CDR3: TGCGCCAGCAGTGACGGTCATTTAAGCGCTAGCGGGGGCAGCGTCTCCTACAATGAGCAGTTCTTC. This translates into CASSDGHLSASGGSVSYNEQFF.

CDR3 loop: CASSRRRGQGAYQPQHF. Here the CDR3 DNA reads TGTGCCAGCAGTCGCCGGAGGGGACAGGGAGCTTATCAGCCCCAGCATTTT. This rearrangement joins TRBV7-8 to TRBJ1-5; 9 positions agree with TRBD1. V dropped 6 bases and J dropped 5; count of bases not matched to a gene: 14. Germline CDR1 SGHVS, CDR2 FQNEAQ. This CDR3 spans 17 amino acids. Full variable domain (outside the CDR3, taken from reference TRBV7-8 and TRBJ1-5): GAGVSQSPRYKVAKRGQDVALRCDPISGHVSLFWYQQALGQGPEFLTYFQNEAQLDKSGLPSDRFFAERPEGSVSTLKIQRTQQEDSAVYLCASSRRRGQGAYQPQHFGDGTRLSIL.

The chain is built from TRBV3-1 (or the pseudogene TRBV3-2) and TRBJ2-7, with D possibly TRBD1 on 6 matching bases. Germline assignment: CDR1 LGHDT and CDR2 YNNKEL (reference sequence). Trimming removed 11 bases from V and 3 bases from J, with 17 bases in between. The CDR3 extends over 13 amino acids. The CDR3 sequence: CAVRGDTSYEQYF. CDR3 coding DNA: TGTGCCGTACGAGGGGACACAAGCTACGAGCAGTACTTC.

This clone was recorded a few times. The rearrangement joins TRBV19 to TRBJ1-5; D may be TRBD1 (5 bases). This CDR3 contains 15 residues. Trimming shortened V by 6 bases and J by 3 bases, and 15 bases separated the two germline ends. Germline lookup yields CDR1 LNHDA and CDR2 SQIVND (reference sequence). This CDR3 is CASSLKTEFNQPQHF. CDR3 nucleotide sequence: TGTGCCAGTAGCCTAAAGACAGAGTTCAATCAGCCCCAGCATTTT.

This chain connects TRBV12-3 or TRBV12-4 to TRBJ2-1; D tentatively fits TRBD1 or TRBD2 (6 bases each). The CDR3 is made up of 11 amino acids. V shed 7 bases and J shed 14 bases, with 15 bases lying between them. CDR3 sequence reads: CASTEGGAKFF. The DNA for the CDR3 is TGTGCCAGCACCGAGGGGGGTGCGAAGTTCTTC.

The CDR3 region is CASSPQGINSPLHF. The CDR3 coding sequence is TGTGCCAGCAGCCCACAGGGGATCAATTCACCCCTCCACTTT. The chain is built from TRBV7-2 and TRBJ1-6, with 7 bases matching TRBD1. Per germline, CDR1 SGHTA and CDR2 FQGNSA. The J segment lost 7 bases and the V segment lost 5 bases, leaving 5 bases of the junction unmatched. The CDR3 loop spans 14 amino acids.

The chain combines TRBV5-1 with TRBJ1-2; a possible D gene is TRBD1 (5 bases). This CDR3 contains 14 residues. Per germline, CDR1 SGHRS and CDR2 YFSETQ. The V end lost 0 bases, the J end lost 7 bases, and 13 bases lay between the germline ends. CDR3 protein: CASSLAGHYSGYTF. The CDR3 DNA sequence: TGCGCCAGCAGCTTGGCAGGACATTACTCTGGCTACACCTTC. Variable domain in full (rest from reference TRBV5-1 and TRBJ1-2): KAGVTQTPRYLIKTRGQQVTLSCSPISGHRSVSWYQQTPGQGLQFLFEYFSETQRNKGNFPGRFSGRQFSNSRSEMNVSTLELGDSALYLCASSLAGHYSGYTFGSGTRLTVV.

This clone was observed once. V gene TRBV7-8 combines with J gene TRBJ1-4; perhaps TRBD1 as D (6 bases). Germline V gene sequence: CDR1 SGHVS, CDR2 FQNEAQ. The V end lost 3 bases, the J end lost 5 bases, and 16 bases lay between the germline ends. This CDR3 is built from 16 residues. In nucleotides, the CDR3 is TGTGCCAGCAGCTTTACCCAGGGGAGACTGAATGAAAAACTGTTTTTT. It yields the protein CASSFTQGRLNEKLFF. The variable domain in full, with the rest retrieved from reference TRBV7-8 and TRBJ1-4, is GAGVSQSPRYKVAKRGQDVALRCDPISGHVSLFWYQQALGQGPEFLTYFQNEAQLDKSGLPSDRFFAERPEGSVSTLKIQRTQQEDSAVYLCASSFTQGRLNEKLFFGSGTQLSVL.

The V and J genes are TRBV4-1 and TRBJ1-4; tentatively, D is TRBD1 (5 bases). This CDR3 comprises 15 residues. Germline CDR1 reads MGHRA; CDR2 reads YSYEKL. V lost 1 base to trimming and J lost 0 bases, with 6 bases between them. The CDR3 loop reads CASSQGGATNEKLFF. The CDR3, as DNA: TGCGCCAGCAGCCAAGGGGGGGCAACTAATGAAAAACTGTTTTTT.

The chain carries TRBV28 and TRBJ1-2; no clear D gene. Germline CDR1 and CDR2: MDHEN and SYDVKM. Trimming shortened V by 6 bases and J by 1 base, and 15 bases separated the two germline ends. CDR3 length: 15 residues. The CDR3 DNA reads as TGTGCCAGCAGCCCAGCCCCTGTTAGTAACTATGGCTACACCTTC. Residues: CASSPAPVSNYGYTF.